The rows below give T cell receptor beta chains drawn from one sample of a study of CD8 T cells in Susac syndrome. TCRdb reprocessed the immunoSEQ multiplex PCR reads with MiXCR, giving one entry per CDR3 protein. The sample includes 100,000 to 150,000 distinct CDR3 sequences, about 95% seen only once; the top ten take approximately 0.12%. The sequenced sample consisted of CD4+ T cells from PBMCs. All receptors derive from a human donor in good health. Both conserved end residues are part of each CDR3.

CASSQGRLAESYEQYF,TRBJ2-7,TRBV3-1
CASSPTLDKSYGYTF,TRBJ1-2,TRBV18
CASSVGATVSTTEAFF,TRBJ1-1,TRBV19
CASSLLSNEQFF,TRBJ2-1,TRBV12-3/TRBV12-4
CASSPHGGRSTGELFF,TRBJ2-2,TRBV28
CASSPDRDEQYF,TRBJ2-7,TRBV12-3/TRBV12-4
CSVEGDKATGELFF,TRBJ2-2,TRBV29-1
CASSSLGKEETQYF,TRBJ2-5,TRBV3-1
CSGGTAGELFF,TRBJ2-2,TRBV29-1
CASSDSIRNIQYF,TRBJ2-4,TRBV2
CASSLQAYEQYF,TRBJ2-7,TRBV12-3/TRBV12-4
CATSPQSGYEQYF,TRBJ2-7,TRBV24-1
CASSPGTGGGETQYF,TRBJ2-5,TRBV18
CASSKGGGATGELFF,TRBJ2-2,TRBV27
CASSFGRNYGYTF,TRBJ1-2,TRBV5-1
CASSLWGGGPYNEQFF,TRBJ2-1,TRBV11-2
CASSPPGGTEAFF,TRBJ1-1,TRBV12-3/TRBV12-4
CATSDSWTGAKNIQYF,TRBJ2-4,TRBV24-1
CSVGRANPDTQYF,TRBJ2-3,TRBV29-1
CASSFTRPPEQFF,TRBJ2-1,TRBV7-2
CASSHSSASGNTIYF,TRBJ1-3,TRBV23-1
CAISEREGTSTDTQYF,TRBJ2-3,TRBV10-3
CSVSRGTASLWNTEAFF,TRBJ1-1,TRBV29-1
CASTRDRLNTEAFF,TRBJ1-1,TRBV6-5
CASSRGGQGANTQYF,TRBJ2-3,TRBV13
CASSFPPGETQYF,TRBJ2-5,TRBV7-2
CASSLLGFDATQYF,TRBJ2-3,TRBV12-3/TRBV12-4
CASSISTGAGAEAFF,TRBJ1-1,TRBV19
CSVGDSNYGYTF,TRBJ1-2,TRBV29-1
CASSFWGGETQYF,TRBJ2-5,TRBV12-3/TRBV12-4
CASSHPDRPYEQYF,TRBJ2-7,TRBV4-1
CASSPRDGTGVTGELFF,TRBJ2-2,TRBV18
CASSPPGGEQYF,TRBJ2-7,TRBV6-5
CASSEGLASGEQYF,TRBJ2-7,TRBV5-1
CASSVGTVSNQPQHF,TRBJ1-5,TRBV9
CASSWNSNYGYTF,TRBJ1-2,TRBV2
CATSRDRGQVLNYGYTF,TRBJ1-2,TRBV15